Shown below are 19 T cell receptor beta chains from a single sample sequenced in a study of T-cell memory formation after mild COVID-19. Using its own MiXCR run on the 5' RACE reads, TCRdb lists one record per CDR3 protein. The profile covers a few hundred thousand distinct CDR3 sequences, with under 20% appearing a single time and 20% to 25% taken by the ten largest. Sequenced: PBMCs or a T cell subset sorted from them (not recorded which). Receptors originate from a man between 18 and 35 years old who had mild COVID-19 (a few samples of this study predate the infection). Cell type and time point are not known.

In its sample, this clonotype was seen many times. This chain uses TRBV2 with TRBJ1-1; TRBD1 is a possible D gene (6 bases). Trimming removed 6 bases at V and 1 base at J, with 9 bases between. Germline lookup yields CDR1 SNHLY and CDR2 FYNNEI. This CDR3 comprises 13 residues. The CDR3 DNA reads TGTGCCAGCAGCGTACAGGGGAACACTGAAGCTTTCTTT. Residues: CASSVQGNTEAFF.

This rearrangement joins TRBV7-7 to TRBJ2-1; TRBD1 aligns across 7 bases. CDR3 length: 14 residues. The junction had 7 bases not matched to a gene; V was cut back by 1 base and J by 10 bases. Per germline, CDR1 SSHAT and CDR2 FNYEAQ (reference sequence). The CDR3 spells CASSLETGFSEQFF. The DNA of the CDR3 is TGTGCCAGCAGCTTAGAGACAGGGTTCAGCGAGCAGTTCTTC.

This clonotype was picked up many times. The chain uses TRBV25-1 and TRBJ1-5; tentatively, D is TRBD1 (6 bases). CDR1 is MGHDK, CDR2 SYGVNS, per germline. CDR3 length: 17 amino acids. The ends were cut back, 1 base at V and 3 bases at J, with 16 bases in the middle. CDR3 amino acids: CASSESNRAIDNQPQHF. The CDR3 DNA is TGTGCCAGCAGTGAATCAAACAGGGCAATCGACAATCAGCCCCAGCATTTT.

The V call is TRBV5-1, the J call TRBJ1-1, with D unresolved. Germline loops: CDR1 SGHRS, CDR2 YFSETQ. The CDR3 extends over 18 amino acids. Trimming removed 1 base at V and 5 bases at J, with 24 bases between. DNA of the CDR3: TGCGCCAGCAGCTTGTCGCAGGCGGGCCGCGGCGGCGGGACTGAAGCTTTCTTT. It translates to CASSLSQAGRGGGTEAFF.

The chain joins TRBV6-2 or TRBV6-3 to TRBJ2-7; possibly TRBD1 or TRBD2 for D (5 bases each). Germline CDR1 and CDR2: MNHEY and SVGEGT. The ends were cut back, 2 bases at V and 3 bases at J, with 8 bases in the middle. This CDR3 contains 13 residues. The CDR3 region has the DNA TGTGCCAGCAGTTACATTGGGGGCTACGAGCAGTACGTC. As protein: CASSYIGGYEQYV.

CDR3 loop: CASSKGASVTGELFF. The CDR3 DNA reads as TGTGCCAGCAGCAAGGGGGCTAGCGTGACCGGGGAGCTGTTTTTT. The chain employs TRBV6-2 or TRBV6-3 and TRBJ2-2, with D tentatively TRBD1 (7 bases). Germline CDR1 MNHEY, CDR2 SVGEGT. The CDR3 is made up of 15 amino acids. V lost 6 bases and J 5 bases, leaving 16 bases between the germline ends.

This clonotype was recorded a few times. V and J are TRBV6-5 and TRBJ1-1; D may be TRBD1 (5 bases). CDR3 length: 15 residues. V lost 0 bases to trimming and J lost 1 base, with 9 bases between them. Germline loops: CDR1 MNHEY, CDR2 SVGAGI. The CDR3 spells CASSYSGDPNTEAFF. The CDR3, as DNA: TGTGCCAGCAGTTACTCCGGGGACCCGAACACTGAAGCTTTCTTT.

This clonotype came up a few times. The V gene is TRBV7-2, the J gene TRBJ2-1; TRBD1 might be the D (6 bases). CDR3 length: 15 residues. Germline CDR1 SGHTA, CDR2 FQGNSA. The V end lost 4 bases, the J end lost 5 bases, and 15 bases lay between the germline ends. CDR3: CASSSDQGYHNEQFF. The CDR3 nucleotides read TGTGCCAGCAGCTCTGATCAGGGGTACCACAATGAGCAGTTCTTC.

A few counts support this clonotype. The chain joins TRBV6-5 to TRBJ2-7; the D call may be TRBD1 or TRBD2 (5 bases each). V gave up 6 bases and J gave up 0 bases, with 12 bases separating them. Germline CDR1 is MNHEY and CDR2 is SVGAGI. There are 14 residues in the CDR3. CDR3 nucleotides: TGTGCCAGCAGGGGACCAGGAAGCTCCTACGAGCAGTACTTC. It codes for CASRGPGSSYEQYF.

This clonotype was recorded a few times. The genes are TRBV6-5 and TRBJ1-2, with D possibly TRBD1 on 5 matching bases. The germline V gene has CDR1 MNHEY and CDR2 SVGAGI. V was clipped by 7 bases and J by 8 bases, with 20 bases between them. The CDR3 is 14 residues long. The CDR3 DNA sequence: TGTGCCAGCACTTCAAGCCCGGACACCCGGGGCTACACCTTC. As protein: CASTSSPDTRGYTF.

The DNA for the CDR3 is TGTGCCAGCAGCTTATCCGGGACAGGGGTAAATGGCTACACCTTC. Protein sequence: CASSLSGTGVNGYTF. This chain uses TRBV13 with TRBJ1-2; the match to TRBD1 covers 10 bases. V shed 2 bases, J shed 6 bases, and the junction held 6 bases outside the gene matches. The CDR3 has 15 amino acids. From germline, CDR1 is PRHDT and CDR2 FYEKMQ (reference sequence). The full variable domain, its missing parts supplied by reference TRBV13 and TRBJ1-2, is AAGVIQSPRHLIKEKRETATLKCYPIPRHDTVYWYQQGPGQDPQFLISFYEKMQSDKGSIPDRFSAQQFSDYHSELNMSSLELGDSALYFCASSLSGTGVNGYTFGSGTRLTVV.

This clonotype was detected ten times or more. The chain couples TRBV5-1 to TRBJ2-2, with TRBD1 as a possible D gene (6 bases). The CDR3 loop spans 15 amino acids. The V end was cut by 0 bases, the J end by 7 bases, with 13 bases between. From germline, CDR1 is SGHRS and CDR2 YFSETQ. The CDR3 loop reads CASSLAAEGDGELFF. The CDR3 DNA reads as TGCGCCAGCAGCTTGGCGGCAGAGGGGGACGGGGAGCTGTTTTTT. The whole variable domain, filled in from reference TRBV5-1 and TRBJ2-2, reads KAGVTQTPRYLIKTRGQQVTLSCSPISGHRSVSWYQQTPGQGLQFLFEYFSETQRNKGNFPGRFSGRQFSNSRSEMNVSTLELGDSALYLCASSLAAEGDGELFFGEGSRLTVL.

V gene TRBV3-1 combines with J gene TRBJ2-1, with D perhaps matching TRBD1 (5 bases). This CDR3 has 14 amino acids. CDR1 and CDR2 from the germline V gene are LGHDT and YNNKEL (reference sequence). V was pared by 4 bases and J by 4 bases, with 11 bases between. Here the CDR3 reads CASSPDGHYNEQFF. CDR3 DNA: TGTGCCAGCAGCCCGGATGGACATTACAATGAGCAGTTCTTC.

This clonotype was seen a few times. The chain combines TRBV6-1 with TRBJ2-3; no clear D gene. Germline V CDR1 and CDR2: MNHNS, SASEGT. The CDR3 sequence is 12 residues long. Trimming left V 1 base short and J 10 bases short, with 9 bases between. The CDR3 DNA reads TGTGCCAGCAGTGAAGTAGTGACTCCGCAGTATTTT. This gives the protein CASSEVVTPQYF.

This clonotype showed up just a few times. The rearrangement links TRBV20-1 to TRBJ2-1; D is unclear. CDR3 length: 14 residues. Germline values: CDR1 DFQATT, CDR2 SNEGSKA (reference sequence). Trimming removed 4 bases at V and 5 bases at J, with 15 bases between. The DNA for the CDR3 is TGCAGTGCTACCCCTGCAAGTACGCACAATGAGCAGTTCTTC. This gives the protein CSATPASTHNEQFF.

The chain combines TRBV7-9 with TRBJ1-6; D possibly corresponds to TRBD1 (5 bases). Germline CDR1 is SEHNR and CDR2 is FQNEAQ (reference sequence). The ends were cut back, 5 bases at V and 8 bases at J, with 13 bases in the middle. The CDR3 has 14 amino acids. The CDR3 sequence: CASSPGRGDSPLHF. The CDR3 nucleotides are TGTGCCAGCAGCCCGGGGCGAGGGGATTCACCCCTCCACTTT. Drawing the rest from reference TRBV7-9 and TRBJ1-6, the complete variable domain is DTGVSQNPRHKITKRGQNVTFRCDPISEHNRLYWYRQTLGQGPEFLTYFQNEAQLEKSRLLSDRFSAERPKGSFSTLEIQRTEQGDSAMYLCASSPGRGDSPLHFGNGTRLTVT.

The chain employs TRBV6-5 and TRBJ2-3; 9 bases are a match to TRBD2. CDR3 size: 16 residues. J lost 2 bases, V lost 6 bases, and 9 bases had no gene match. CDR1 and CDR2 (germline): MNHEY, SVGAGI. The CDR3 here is CASRIAGATVTDTQYF. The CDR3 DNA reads TGTGCCAGCAGGATAGCGGGGGCCACTGTCACAGATACGCAGTATTTT.

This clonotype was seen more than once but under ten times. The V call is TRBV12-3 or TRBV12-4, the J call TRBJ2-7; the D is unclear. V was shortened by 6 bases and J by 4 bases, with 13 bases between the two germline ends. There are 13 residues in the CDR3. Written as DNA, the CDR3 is TGTGCCAGCAGCCCTGAATGGGGTTACGAGCAGTACTTC. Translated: CASSPEWGYEQYF.

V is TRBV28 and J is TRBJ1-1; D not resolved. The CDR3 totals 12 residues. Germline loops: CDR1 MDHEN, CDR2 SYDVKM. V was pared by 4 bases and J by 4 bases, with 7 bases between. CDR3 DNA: TGTGCCAGCAGTTCTCGGGCCACTGAAGCTTTCTTT. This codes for CASSSRATEAFF.